This T cell receptor beta chain was recovered during a study of glioma-infiltrating T cells. About the research overall: Presurgical dexamethasone in glioma patients lasted six or fewer days.

In regard to this clonotype: Antigen specificity is unknown.

Study results and caveats: Signature shared blood CDR3 motifs were enriched in low-divergence and depleted in high-divergence patients. Tissue-blood divergence was below expectation in non-neoplastic patients, above in gliomas.

Trimming removed 2 bases from V and 8 bases from J, with 12 bases in between. Germline CDR1 is SGHTA and CDR2 is FQGNSA. CDR3 length: 13 amino acids. TCR alpha and beta CDR3 regions were amplified from RNA using iRepertoire nested multiplex PCR. TCRdb re-analysed the multiplex PCR reads in MiXCR, keeping a single row per CDR3 protein. The sample has 300,000 to 400,000 distinct CDR3 sequences, approximately 42% seen once. The clonotype was recovered from a human donor with low-grade glioma or glioblastoma, undergoing nonglioma brain surgery, or in good health (not recorded which). The J gene is TRBJ1-1, the V gene TRBV7-2; D remains unclear. Material: glioma tissue, nonneoplastic brain tissue, or PBMCs (not recorded which). CDR3 sequence reads: CASSLSFLGEAFF. Here the CDR3 DNA reads TGTGCCAGCAGCTTAAGTTTCCTGGGGGAAGCTTTCTTT.